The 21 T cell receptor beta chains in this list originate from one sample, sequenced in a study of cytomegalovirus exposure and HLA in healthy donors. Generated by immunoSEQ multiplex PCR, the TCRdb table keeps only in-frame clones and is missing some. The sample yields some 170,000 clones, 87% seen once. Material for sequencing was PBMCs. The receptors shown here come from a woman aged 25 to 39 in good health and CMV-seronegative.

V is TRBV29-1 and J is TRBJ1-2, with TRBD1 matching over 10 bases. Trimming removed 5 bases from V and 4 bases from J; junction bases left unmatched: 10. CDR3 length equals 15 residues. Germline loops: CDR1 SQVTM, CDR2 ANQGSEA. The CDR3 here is CSVSTPGQGTYGYTF. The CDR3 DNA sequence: TGCAGCGTTTCAACCCCGGGACAGGGGACCTATGGCTACACCTTC.

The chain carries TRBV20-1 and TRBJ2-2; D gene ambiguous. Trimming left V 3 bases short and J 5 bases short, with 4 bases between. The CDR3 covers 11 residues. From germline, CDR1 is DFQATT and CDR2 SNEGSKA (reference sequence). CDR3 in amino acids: CSARLTGELFF. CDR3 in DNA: TGCAGTGCTAGGCTAACCGGGGAGCTGTTTTTT.

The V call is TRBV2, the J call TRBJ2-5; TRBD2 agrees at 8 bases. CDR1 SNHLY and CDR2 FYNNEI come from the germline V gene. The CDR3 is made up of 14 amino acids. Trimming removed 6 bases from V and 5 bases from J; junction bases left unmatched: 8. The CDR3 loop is CASSPTSGFETQYF. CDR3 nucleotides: TGTGCCAGCAGCCCAACTAGCGGCTTTGAGACCCAGTACTTC.

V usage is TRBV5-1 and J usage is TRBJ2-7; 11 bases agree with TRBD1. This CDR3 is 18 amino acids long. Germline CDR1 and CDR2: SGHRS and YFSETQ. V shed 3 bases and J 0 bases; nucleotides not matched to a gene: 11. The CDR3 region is CASSWDRGNPRASYEQYF. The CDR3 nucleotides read TGCGCCAGCAGCTGGGACAGGGGGAATCCAAGGGCCTCCTACGAGCAGTACTTC.

CDR3: CAIRQGVDTQYF. CDR3 DNA: TGTGCCATTCGACAGGGTGTCGATACGCAGTATTTT. The chain links TRBV6-1 to TRBJ2-3, with 7 positions matching TRBD1. Unmatched junction bases numbered 7, after V lost 10 bases and J lost 6 bases. Germline CDR1 and CDR2: MNHNS and SASEGT. The CDR3 totals 12 residues.

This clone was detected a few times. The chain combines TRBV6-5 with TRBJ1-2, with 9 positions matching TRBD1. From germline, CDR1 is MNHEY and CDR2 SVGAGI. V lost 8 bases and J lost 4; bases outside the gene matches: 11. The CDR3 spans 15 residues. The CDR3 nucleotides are TGTGCCAGCGTTAGTCTGGGGACAGGGTCCTATGGCTACACCTTC. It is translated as CASVSLGTGSYGYTF.

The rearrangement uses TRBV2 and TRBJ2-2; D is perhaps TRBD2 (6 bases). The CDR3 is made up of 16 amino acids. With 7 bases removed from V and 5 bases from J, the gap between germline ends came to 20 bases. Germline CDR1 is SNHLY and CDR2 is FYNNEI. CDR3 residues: CASISSVDRGTGELFF. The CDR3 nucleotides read TGTGCCAGCATTAGTAGTGTGGACCGGGGGACCGGGGAGCTGTTTTTT.

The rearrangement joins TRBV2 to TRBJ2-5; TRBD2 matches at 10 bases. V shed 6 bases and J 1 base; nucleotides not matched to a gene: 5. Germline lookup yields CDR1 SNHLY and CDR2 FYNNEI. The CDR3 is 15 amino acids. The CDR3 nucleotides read TGTGCCAGCAGGAGACTAGCGGGCCGCCAAGAGACCCAGTACTTC. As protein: CASRRLAGRQETQYF.

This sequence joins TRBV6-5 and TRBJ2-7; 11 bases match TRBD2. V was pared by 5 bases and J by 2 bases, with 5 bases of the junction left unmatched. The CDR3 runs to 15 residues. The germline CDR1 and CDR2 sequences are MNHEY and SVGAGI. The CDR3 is CASSLAGGITYEQYF. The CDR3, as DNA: TGTGCCAGCAGTCTAGCGGGGGGCATAACCTACGAGCAGTACTTC.

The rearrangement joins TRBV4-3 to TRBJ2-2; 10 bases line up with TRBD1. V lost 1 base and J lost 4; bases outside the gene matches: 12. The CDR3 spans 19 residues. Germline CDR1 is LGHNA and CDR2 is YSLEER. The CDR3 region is CASSQAVVGDRGPTGELFF. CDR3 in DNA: TGCGCCAGCAGCCAAGCGGTCGTAGGGGACAGGGGACCCACCGGGGAGCTGTTTTTT.

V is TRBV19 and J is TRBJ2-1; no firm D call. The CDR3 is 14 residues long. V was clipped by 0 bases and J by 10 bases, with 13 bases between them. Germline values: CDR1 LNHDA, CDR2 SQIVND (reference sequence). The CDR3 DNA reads TGTGCCAGTAGTATAGAATGGCGCGGATCGGAGCAGTTCTTC. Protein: CASSIEWRGSEQFF.

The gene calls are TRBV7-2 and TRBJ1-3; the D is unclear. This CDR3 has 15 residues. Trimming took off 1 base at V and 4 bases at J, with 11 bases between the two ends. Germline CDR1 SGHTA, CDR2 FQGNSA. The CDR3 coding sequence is TGTGCCAGCAGCTTAGTAGCCGTCCCGGGAAACACCATATATTTT. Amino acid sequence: CASSLVAVPGNTIYF.

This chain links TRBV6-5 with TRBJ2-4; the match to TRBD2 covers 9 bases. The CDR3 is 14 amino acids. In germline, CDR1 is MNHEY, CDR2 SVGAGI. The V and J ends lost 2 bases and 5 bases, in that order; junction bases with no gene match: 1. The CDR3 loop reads CASSYGGGENIQYF. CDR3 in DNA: TGTGCCAGCAGTTACGGCGGGGGGGAAAACATTCAGTACTTC.

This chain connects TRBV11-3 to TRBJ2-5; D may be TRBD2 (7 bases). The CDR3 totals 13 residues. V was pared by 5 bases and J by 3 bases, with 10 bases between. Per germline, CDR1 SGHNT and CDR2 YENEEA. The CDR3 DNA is TGTGCCAGCAGCCCGGGGGGCGAAGAGACCCAGTACTTC. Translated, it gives CASSPGGEETQYF.

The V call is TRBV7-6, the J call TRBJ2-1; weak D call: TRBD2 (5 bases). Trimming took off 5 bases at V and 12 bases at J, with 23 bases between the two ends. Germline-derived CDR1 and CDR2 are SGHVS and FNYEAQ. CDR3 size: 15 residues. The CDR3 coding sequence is TGTGCCAGCAGCCCCCCGGGTGGGAGCGACCGGTGGCAGTTCTTC. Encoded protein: CASSPPGGSDRWQFF.

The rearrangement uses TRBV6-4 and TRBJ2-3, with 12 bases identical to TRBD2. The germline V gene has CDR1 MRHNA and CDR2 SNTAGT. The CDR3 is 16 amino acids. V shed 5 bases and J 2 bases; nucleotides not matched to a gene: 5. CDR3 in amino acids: CASSPRTSGDTDTQYF. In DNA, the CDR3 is TGTGCCAGCAGTCCCCGGACTAGCGGGGACACAGATACGCAGTATTTT.

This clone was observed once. The CDR3 region is CASSLGTGVGNQPQHF. CDR3 DNA: TGTGCCAGCAGCCTAGGGACAGGGGTTGGCAATCAGCCCCAGCATTTT. The chain has TRBV5-6 and TRBJ1-5, with 10 bases identical to TRBD1. The V gene's germline CDR1 is SGHDT and CDR2 YYEEEE. The trim removed 4 bases at V and 2 bases at J, leaving 6 bases unmatched. The CDR3 is 16 amino acids.

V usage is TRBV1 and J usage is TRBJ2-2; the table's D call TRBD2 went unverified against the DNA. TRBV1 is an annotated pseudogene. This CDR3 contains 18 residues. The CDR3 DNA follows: TGCACCAGCAGCCCCCTAGAGGCTAGCGGGGGGCTAACCGGGGAGCTGTTTTTT. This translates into CTSSPLEASGGLTGELFF.

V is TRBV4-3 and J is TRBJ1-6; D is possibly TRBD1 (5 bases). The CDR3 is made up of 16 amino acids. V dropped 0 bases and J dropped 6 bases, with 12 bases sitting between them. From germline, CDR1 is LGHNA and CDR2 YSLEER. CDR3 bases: TGCGCCAGCAGCCAAGAGGGAGGGGTTGCTAATTCACCCCTCCACTTT. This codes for CASSQEGGVANSPLHF.

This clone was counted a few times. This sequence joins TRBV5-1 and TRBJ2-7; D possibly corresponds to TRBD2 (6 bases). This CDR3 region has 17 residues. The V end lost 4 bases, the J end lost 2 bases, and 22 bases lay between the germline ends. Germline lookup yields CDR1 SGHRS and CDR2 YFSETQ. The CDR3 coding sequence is TGCGCCAGCAGCGCCCCGCCTCGGGGGATAGGAACCTACGAGCAGTACTTC. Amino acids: CASSAPPRGIGTYEQYF.

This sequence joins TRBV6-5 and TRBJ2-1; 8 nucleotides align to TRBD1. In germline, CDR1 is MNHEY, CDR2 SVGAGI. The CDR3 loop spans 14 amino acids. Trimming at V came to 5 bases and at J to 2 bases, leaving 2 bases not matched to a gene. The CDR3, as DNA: TGTGCCAGCAGTGAGGACAGGGCCTACAATGAGCAGTTCTTC. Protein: CASSEDRAYNEQFF.